This T cell receptor (beta chain) was recovered during a study of T cells in Graves' hyperthyroidism and ophthalmopathy (dated by TCRdb to the late 2010s). In terms of the full investigation: Peripheral blood samples were taken at the time of initial diagnosis, prior to any treatment. A discovery cohort of roughly 100 patients, about 44 with Graves' ophthalmopathy and approximately 57 with stable Graves' hyperthyroidism, was used to find distinguishing TCR V-J signatures. The approximately 100 discovery patients were randomly divided into training and test sets at a 7:3 ratio. Whether ophthalmopathy could be predicted prospectively was tested in an independent validation cohort made up of 18 to 20 hyperthyroidism patients plus 17 patients who later progressed to ophthalmopathy. Once sampling was done, hyperthyroidism patients were given methimazole at a starting dose of 30 mg daily, whereas ophthalmopathy patients were given high-dose intravenous methylprednisolone. In addition, the study compared T-cell repertoires in thyroid tissue and in blood from six Graves' hyperthyroidism patients. The paper describes TCR Vbeta CDR3 sequencing of fewer than 150 peripheral blood samples, made up of 43 ophthalmopathy patients, 70 to 75 hyperthyroidism patients and roughly 17 progressor patients. Findings and caveats that apply to the study as a whole: In cross-validation, a model built on a 13 V-J signature told ophthalmopathy apart from stable hyperthyroidism with 85% to 90% sensitivity and around 83% specificity, and in testing the same model reached 80%/75%. Sample size was not statistically predetermined, and blinding of investigators to group allocation was not performed. Most expanded thyroid clonotypes (frequency above 0.001) were also found in blood, which suggests that blood repertoires may mirror thyroid immune responses. In validation, the model predicted progression to ophthalmopathy with 55% to 71% sensitivity and about 73% specificity, a median of 6.5 months before onset.

A patient counted as having stable Graves' hyperthyroidism if no progression to ophthalmopathy occurred over 18 months of follow-up. Hyperthyroidism patients were aged 18 to 65 years and newly diagnosed, with disease duration of less than 2 months. The study excluded patients with uncontrolled infections, other autoimmune diseases, pregnancy or lactation. Diagnoses were based on clinical symptoms, serum thyroxine and TRAb, thyroid ultrasound and orbital computed tomography. Ficoll-Paque density gradient centrifugation was used to isolate PBMCs from approximately 10 ml of fresh peripheral blood. Total RNA was extracted using Trizol reagent, and RNA quality was assessed on an Agilent 2100 Bioanalyzer. This clonotype came up many times. Its antigen is still unknown. No clone much larger than this one lies a single base away; base qualities are absent. The TCR beta CDR3 regions were amplified from RNA transcripts. For the first round of RT-PCR on the TCR CDR3, the HTBI primer set was used together with the Qiagen OneStep RT-PCR kit. Libraries were constructed in a second round of multiplex PCR, after which size selection and purification were performed. Paired-end sequencing of the libraries was performed with 100 bp reads on an Illumina HiSeq2000. Per the authors' processing: Raw data were processed with SOAPnuke, discarding reads with adapters, uncalled bases, mean Phred below 15, or no exact constant-primer or identifier match. COPE v1.2.5 was used to merge the high-quality paired reads, and each unique nucleotide sequence was defined as a clonotype. MiTCR v1.1 was used to align clonotypes to the IMGT TRBV, TRBD and TRBJ reference segments. Analysis was restricted to V-J combinations with a frequency above 0.0001, which covered about 99% of repertoires. The TCS score was defined as the ratio of F50 (clonal expansion) to E x V (chaos), calculated using BLOSUM62-based TCRdist between CDR3 peptides within each V-J. Welch's t-statistics and random forest reduced fewer than 550 V-J features to 13, which were used in a naive Bayes classifier (R e1071). In TCRdb, the public reads were trimmed at Q25 with fastp and aligned with MiXCR, with productive beta chains retained. Every CDR3 protein is listed once, alongside the most common genes and DNA of its rows. The V and J calls were determined by TCRdb, not by the authors. Recorded for this sample are approximately 700,000 distinct CDR3 sequences; about a sixth of them occurred a single time. The ten top clones hold approximately 8.4% of the sample.

Sequencing used blood. This sequence originates from a man aged 18 to 35 with Graves' hyperthyroidism.

The CDR3 in this case is CASSKGTGLYEQYF. The DNA is TGTGCCAGCTCAAAAGGGACAGGACTCTACGAGCAGTACTTC. The chain is assembled from TRBV18 and TRBJ2-7; the central 8 bases match TRBD1. Clipping removes 5 bases from V and 3 bases from J, with 6 as the unmatched junction base count. The CDR3, cysteine through phenylalanine, is 14 amino acids long. The entry retains the CDR3 DNA only, 42 bases that are in frame from base 1. CDR1 KGHSH and CDR2 LQKENI were looked up in the germline V gene.